This T cell receptor beta chain came from a study of T cells in Graves' hyperthyroidism and ophthalmopathy. RNA transcripts were the template for amplifying TCR beta CDR3 regions. HTBI primers were the set used in a first-round RT-PCR of the TCR CDR3. TCRdb reprocessed the multiplex PCR reads via MiXCR and lists one record per CDR3 protein. The sample lists more than 500,000 distinct CDR3 sequences, approximately 49% occurring once. CDR1 and CDR2 from the germline V gene are SNHLY and FYNNEI. The length of the CDR3 is 16 residues. V gave up 10 bases and J gave up 11 bases; unmatched junction bases: 20. Uncontrolled infection, other autoimmune disease, pregnancy or lactation excluded patients. In making diagnoses, clinical symptoms, serum thyroxine and TRAb, thyroid ultrasound and orbital computed tomography were all used. On this clonotype itself: The antigen is not known.

Study-wide findings and caveats: Most thyroid clonotypes that were expanded above 0.001 also turned up in blood.

This receptor was obtained from an adult woman with Graves' disease, either hyperthyroidism or ophthalmopathy (not recorded which). The rearrangement uses TRBV2 and TRBJ1-1; TRBD1 agrees at 12 bases. The specimen sequenced was peripheral blood or thyroid tissue (not recorded which). This CDR3 is CATTPRPGTGGVGAFF. CDR3 nucleotide sequence: TGTGCCACTACCCCCAGGCCCGGGACAGGGGGCGTAGGGGCTTTCTTT. The full variable domain, completed using reference TRBV2 and TRBJ1-1, is EPEVTQTPSHQVTQMGQEVILRCVPISNHLYFYWYRQILGQKVEFLVSFYNNEISEKSEIFDDQFSVERPDGSNFTLKIRSTKLEDSAMYFCATTPRPGTGGVGAFFGQGTRLTVV.